The entry below describes one T cell receptor beta chain. No antigen is known for it. Assay used: immunoSEQ multiplex PCR; TCRdb lists only in-frame clones, some missing. The sample lists 130,000 or so clones, 70% to 90% occurring once. These data are taken from a study of T cell responses to AZD1222 COVID-19 vaccine. Study findings and constraints: Spike-specific TCR repertoires showed rising breadth and depth after two AZD1222 doses.

V lost 2 bases and J lost 4, with 5 bases in between. The CDR3 is made up of 12 amino acids. The chain recombines TRBV12-3 or TRBV12-4 with TRBJ1-2; D gene uncertain. The TCR comes from an adult in good health. The sample was peripheral blood, taken on day 0 of AZD1222 vaccination. This CDR3 reads CASSLPGYGYTF. The CDR3 bases are TGTGCCAGCAGTTTACCGGGCTATGGCTACACCTTC.